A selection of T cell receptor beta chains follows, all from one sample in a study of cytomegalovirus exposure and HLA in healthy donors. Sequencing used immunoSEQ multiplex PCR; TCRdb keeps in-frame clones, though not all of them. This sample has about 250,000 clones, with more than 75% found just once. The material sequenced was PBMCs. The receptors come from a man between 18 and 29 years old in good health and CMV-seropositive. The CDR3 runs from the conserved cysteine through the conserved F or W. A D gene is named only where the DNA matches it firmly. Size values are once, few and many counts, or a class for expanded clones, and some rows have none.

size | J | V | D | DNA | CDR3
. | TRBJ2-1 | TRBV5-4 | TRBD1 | TGTGCCAGCATCCCCTCTAATTCAGGGGGAGAGCAGTTCTTC | CASIPSNSGGEQFF
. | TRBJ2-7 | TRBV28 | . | TGTGCCAGCGACGGGGCCCCTTCCTACGAGCAGTACTTC | CASDGAPSYEQYF
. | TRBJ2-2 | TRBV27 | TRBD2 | TGTGCCAGCCGAGCACCCGGACTAGTTCGTTCCGGGGAGCTGTTTTTT | CASRAPGLVRSGELFF
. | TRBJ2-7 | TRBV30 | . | TGTGCCTGGCACGACAGTTACGAGCAGTACTTC | CAWHDSYEQYF
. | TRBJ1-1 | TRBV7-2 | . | TGTGCCAGCAGCGGAGGGGGGGCTCGCACTGAAGCTTTCTTT | CASSGGGARTEAFF
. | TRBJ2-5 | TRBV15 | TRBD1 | TGTGCCACCAGCAGGGGACAGGACTCAGAGACCCAGTACTTC | CATSRGQDSETQYF
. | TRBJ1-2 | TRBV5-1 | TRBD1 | TGCGCCAGCAGCGACGGACAGGGCTATGGCTACACCTTC | CASSDGQGYGYTF
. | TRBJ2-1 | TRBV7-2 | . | TGTGCCAGCAGCTTAGGATCCACAGGGTTCTACAATGAGCAGTTCTTC | CASSLGSTGFYNEQFF
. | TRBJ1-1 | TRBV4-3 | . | TGCGCCAGCAGCCAATTCACCTTGAACACTGAAGCTTTCTTT | CASSQFTLNTEAFF
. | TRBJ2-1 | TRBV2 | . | TGTGCCAGCAGTGAAAACCTCTCGACCAATGAGCAGTTCTTC | CASSENLSTNEQFF
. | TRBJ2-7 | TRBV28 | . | TGTGCCAGCAGCGGGACCGGCGTTTCCTACGAGCAGTACTTC | CASSGTGVSYEQYF
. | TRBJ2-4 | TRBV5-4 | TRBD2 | TGTGCCAGCAGCTTAGGGACTAGCGGGAGGTCCGAAAACATTCAGTACTTC | CASSLGTSGRSENIQYF
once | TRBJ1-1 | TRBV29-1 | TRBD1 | TGCAGCGTCCTGGCCCCCTACAGGGGCACTGAAGCTTTCTTT | CSVLAPYRGTEAFF
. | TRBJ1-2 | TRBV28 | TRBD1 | TGTGCCAGCAGTTCTCCAGGGACAGGGAAAAATGGCTACACCTTC | CASSSPGTGKNGYTF
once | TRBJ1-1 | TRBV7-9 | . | TGTGCCAGCAGCCCCAGGGGAACTGAAGCTTTCTTT | CASSPRGTEAFF
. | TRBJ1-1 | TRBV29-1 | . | TGCAGCCTCGGGGCAGGGAGGAACACTGAAGCTTTCTTT | CSLGAGRNTEAFF
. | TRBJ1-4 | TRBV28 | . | TGTGCCAGCAGTTTTAGTGACGGGGGAGAACTGTTTTTT | CASSFSDGGELFF
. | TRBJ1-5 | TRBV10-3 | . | TGTGCCACCAGAGGAGGATATAGCAATCAGCCCCAGCATTTT | CATRGGYSNQPQHF
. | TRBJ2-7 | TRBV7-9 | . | TGTGCCAGCAGCCCTAGGGCTAGTCAACGCTCCTACGAGCAGTACTTC | CASSPRASQRSYEQYF
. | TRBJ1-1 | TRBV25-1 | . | TGTGCCAGCAGTGAATCCGGGGGAGGCACTGAAGCTTTCTTT | CASSESGGGTEAFF
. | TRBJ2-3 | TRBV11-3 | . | TGTGCCAGCAGCTCTGGAGGGGGACGTGCAGATACGCAGTATTTT | CASSSGGGRADTQYF
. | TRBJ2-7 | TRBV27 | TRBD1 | TGTGCCAGCAGTTTTCAGTACCCGACAGGGAACCTTTCGTACGAGCAGTACTTC | CASSFQYPTGNLSYEQYF
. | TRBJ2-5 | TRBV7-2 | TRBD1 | TGTGCCAGCAGCTCAAGGACAGGGAGGTTCGAGACCCAGTACTTC | CASSSRTGRFETQYF
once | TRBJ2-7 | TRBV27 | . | TGTGCCACCCGACAACTCTACGAGCAGTACTTC | CATRQLYEQYF
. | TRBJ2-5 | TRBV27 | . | TGTGCCAGCAGTTTATCAGGGCAGGGAGAGACCCAGTACTTC | CASSLSGQGETQYF
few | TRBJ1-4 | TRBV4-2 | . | TGTGCCAGCAGCCAAGTAGCGCTTGCAACTAATGAAAAACTGTTTTTT | CASSQVALATNEKLFF
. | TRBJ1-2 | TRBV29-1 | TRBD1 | TGCAGCGTTGGAATCAGGGGGCGATTTGGCTACACCTTC | CSVGIRGRFGYTF
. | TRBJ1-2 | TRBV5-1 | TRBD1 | TGCGCCAGCAGCCGGGGACAGGGTGGCTATGGCTACACCTTC | CASSRGQGGYGYTF
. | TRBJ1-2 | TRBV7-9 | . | TGTGCCAGCAGCTTAGAAGTACCCGCATTTAACTATGGCTACACCTTC | CASSLEVPAFNYGYTF
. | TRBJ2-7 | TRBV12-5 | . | TGTGCTAGTGGTTTGGGGACAGCCGCGACCTACGAGCAGTACTTC | CASGLGTAATYEQYF
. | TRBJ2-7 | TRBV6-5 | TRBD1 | TGTGCCAGCAGTCCCTGGGACAGGGGGCTCGACGAGCAGTACTTC | CASSPWDRGLDEQYF
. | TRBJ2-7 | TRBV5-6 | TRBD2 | TGTGCCAGCAGCTCTTGGGAGGGTTCCCACGAGCAGTACTTC | CASSSWEGSHEQYF
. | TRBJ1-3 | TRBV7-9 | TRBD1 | TGTGCCAGCAGTCCCGGGACAGGGACGGGAAACACCATATATTTT | CASSPGTGTGNTIYF
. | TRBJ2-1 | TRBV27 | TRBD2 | TGTGCCAGCAGTTTATCCCCAGGACTAGCGGGAGGTGAGCAGTTCTTC | CASSLSPGLAGGEQFF
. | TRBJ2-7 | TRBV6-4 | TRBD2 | TGTGCCAGCAGTCTCCTAGCGGGAAGCTACGAGCAGTACTTC | CASSLLAGSYEQYF
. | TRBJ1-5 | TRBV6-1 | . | TGTGCCAGCAGTGAAAGAAGGCGGAGCAATCAGCCCCAGCATTTT | CASSERRRSNQPQHF
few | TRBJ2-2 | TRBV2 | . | TGTGCCAGCAGTGAAAGGGACATCACCGGGGAGCTGTTTTTT | CASSERDITGELFF
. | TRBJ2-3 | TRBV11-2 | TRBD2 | TGTGCCAGCAGCCCCAAGGGAGGGGATACGCAGTATTTT | CASSPKGGDTQYF
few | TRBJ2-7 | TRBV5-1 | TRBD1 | TGCGCCAGCAGCTTGGTGGCCGAGGACAGGGCGCCTTCCTACGAGCAGTACTTC | CASSLVAEDRAPSYEQYF
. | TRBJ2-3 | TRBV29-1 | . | TGCAGCGTGATTGACCCATACACAGATACGCAGTATTTT | CSVIDPYTDTQYF
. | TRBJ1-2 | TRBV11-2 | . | TGTGCCAGCAGCTTAGTAAGGGGTTCAGGGGGCTACACCTTC | CASSLVRGSGGYTF
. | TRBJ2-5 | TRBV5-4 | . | TGTGCCAGCAGCTTGGCCAAACAGGGCCAAGAGACCCAGTACTTC | CASSLAKQGQETQYF
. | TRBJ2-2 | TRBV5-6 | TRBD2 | TGTGCCAGCAGACTCGGACTAGCGGGAACCACCGGGGAGCTGTTTTTT | CASRLGLAGTTGELFF
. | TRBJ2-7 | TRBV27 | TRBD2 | TGTGCCAGCAGTTCCCCACAGCGGGAGCAGTACGAGCAGTACTTC | CASSSPQREQYEQYF
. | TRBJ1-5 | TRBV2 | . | TGTGCCAGCCGGGGTAATAGCAATCAGCCCCAGCATTTT | CASRGNSNQPQHF
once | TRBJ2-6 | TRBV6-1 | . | TGTGCCAGCGTTCCGGGGGCGACTGGGGCCAACGTCCTGACTTTC | CASVPGATGANVLTF
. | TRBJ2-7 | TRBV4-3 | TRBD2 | TGCGCCAGCAGCCAGCGTCGGGACTACCCCTACGAGCAGTACTTC | CASSQRRDYPYEQYF
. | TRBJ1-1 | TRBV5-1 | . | TGCGCCAGCAGCACGAGCTCGGCTCACACTGAAGCTTTCTTT | CASSTSSAHTEAFF
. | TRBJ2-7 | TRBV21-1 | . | TGTGCCAGCAGCAAAGAGGGTGTACACACAATTCACCTACGATTGAACGAGCAGTACTTC | CASSKEGVHTIHLRLNEQYF
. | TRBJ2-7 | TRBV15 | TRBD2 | TGTGCCACCAGCAGGGGGACTAGCGGGATAGTCTACGAGCAGTACTTC | CATSRGTSGIVYEQYF
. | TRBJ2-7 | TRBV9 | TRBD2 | TGTGCCAGCAGCGTAGCGGGAGGGTGCGAGCAGTACTTC | CASSVAGGCEQYF
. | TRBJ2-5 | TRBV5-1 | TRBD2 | TGCGCCAGCAGCTTGGGGCTAGCGGGAGAGACCCAGTACTTC | CASSLGLAGETQYF
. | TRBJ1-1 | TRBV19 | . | TGTGCCAGTAGTTGGGGACAGAACACTGAAGCTTTCTTT | CASSWGQNTEAFF
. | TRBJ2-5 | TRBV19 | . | TGTGCCAGTAGTATAGGAGGGGGGGAAGAGACCCAGTACTTC | CASSIGGGEETQYF
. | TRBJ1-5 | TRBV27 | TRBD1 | TGTGCCAGCAGGGGACAGGGGGCAGCTCAGCCCCAGCATTTT | CASRGQGAAQPQHF
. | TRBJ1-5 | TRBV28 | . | TGTGCCAGCAAGGGACTAAAACAGCCCCAGCATTTT | CASKGLKQPQHF
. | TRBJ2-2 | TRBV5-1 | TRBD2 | TGCGCCAGCAGCCGAGGAACTAGCGGGACCGCGGAGCTGTTTTTT | CASSRGTSGTAELFF
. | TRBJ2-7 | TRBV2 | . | TGTGCCAGCAGCCTATCCGGGACTGACTCCTACGAGCAGTACTTC | CASSLSGTDSYEQYF
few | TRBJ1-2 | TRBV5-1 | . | TGCGCCAGCAGCTTAGGACAGTATGGCTACACCTTC | CASSLGQYGYTF